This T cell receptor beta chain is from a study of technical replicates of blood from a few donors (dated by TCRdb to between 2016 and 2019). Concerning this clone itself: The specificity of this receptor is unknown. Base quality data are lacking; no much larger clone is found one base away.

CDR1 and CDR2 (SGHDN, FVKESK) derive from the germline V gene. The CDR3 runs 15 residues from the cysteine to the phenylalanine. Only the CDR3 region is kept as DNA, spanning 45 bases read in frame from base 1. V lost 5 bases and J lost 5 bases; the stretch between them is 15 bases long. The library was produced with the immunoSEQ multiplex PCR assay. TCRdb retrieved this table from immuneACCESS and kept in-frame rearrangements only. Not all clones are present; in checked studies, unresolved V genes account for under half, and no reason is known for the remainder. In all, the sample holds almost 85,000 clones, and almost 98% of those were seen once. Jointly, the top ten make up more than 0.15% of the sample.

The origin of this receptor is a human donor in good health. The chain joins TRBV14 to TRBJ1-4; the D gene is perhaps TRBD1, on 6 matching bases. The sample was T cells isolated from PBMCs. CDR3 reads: CASSSRTATNEKLFF. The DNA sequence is TGTGCCAGCAGCTCACGGACAGCCACCAATGAAAAACTGTTTTTT.